This T cell receptor (beta chain) was found in a study of T cells in Graves' hyperthyroidism and ophthalmopathy. Study results and caveats: Classification by a 13 V-J model distinguished ophthalmopathy from stable hyperthyroidism.

The TCR beta CDR3 regions underwent amplification using RNA transcripts as the source. RT-PCR in the first round (using the HTBI primer set) targeted the TCR CDR3. TCRdb analysed the multiplex PCR reads with MiXCR anew, one entry per CDR3 protein. The profile shows roughly 380,000 distinct CDR3 sequences, approximately 12% of them singletons. Ahead of any ophthalmopathy symptoms, the blood sample was obtained at the first diagnosis of hyperthyroidism. PBMCs were sourced from roughly 10 ml fresh peripheral blood. The table lists this clonotype with a few counts. Its antigen remains unknown. The receptor comes from a man younger than 40 with Graves' hyperthyroidism that later progressed to Graves' ophthalmopathy. Material: blood.

CDR3 DNA: TGTGCCATCGGGGAACAGGGGAGCAATCAGCCCCAGCATTTT. Its protein is CAIGEQGSNQPQHF. The chain links TRBV10-3 to TRBJ1-5; 7 nucleotides align to TRBD1. This CDR3 has 14 amino acids. The V gene's germline CDR1 is ENHRY and CDR2 SYGVKD. V lost 8 bases, J lost 1 base, and 5 bases stayed unmatched.